These 25 T cell receptor beta chains came from one sample sequenced in a study of T cells in lung cancer brain metastases. Produced via immunoSEQ multiplex PCR; TCRdb's table is partial and in-frame only. Of 1,300 to 1,500 clones in the sample, 89% were seen once. Source material: tumor tissue from a brain metastasis. The receptors come from a woman aged 45-59 years with non-small cell lung cancer that had spread to the brain.

V usage is TRBV30 and J usage is TRBJ1-5; no definite D call. Germline CDR1 reads GTSNPN; CDR2 reads SVGIG (reference sequence). CDR3 length: 15 residues. V was shortened by 2 bases and J by 0 bases, with 11 bases between the two germline ends. CDR3: CAWSFGGPSNQPQHF. For the CDR3, the DNA is TGTGCCTGGAGTTTTGGAGGGCCTAGCAATCAGCCCCAGCATTTT. The variable domain in full, completed from reference TRBV30 and TRBJ1-5, reads SQTIHQWPATLVQPVGSPLSLECTVEGTSNPNLYWYRQAAGRGLQLLFYSVGIGQISSEVPQNLSASRPQDRQFILSSKKLLLSDSGFYLCAWSFGGPSNQPQHFGDGTRLSIL.

CDR3 sequence reads: CASRDGGSTDTQYF. CDR3 DNA sequence: TGTGCCAGCAGGGACGGCGGGAGTACAGATACGCAGTATTTT. The chain joins TRBV28 to TRBJ2-3; 7 bases align to TRBD2. CDR3 length: 14 residues. J gave up 3 bases and V 6 bases, and 6 bases lay outside the gene matches. The V gene's germline CDR1 is MDHEN and CDR2 SYDVKM. Full variable domain (remainder filled in from reference TRBV28 and TRBJ2-3): DVKVTQSSRYLVKRTGEKVFLECVQDMDHENMFWYRQDPGLGLRLIYFSYDVKMKEKGDIPEGYSVSREKKERFSLILESASTNQTSMYLCASRDGGSTDTQYFGPGTRLTVL.

A few counts support this clone. The rearrangement joins TRBV13 to TRBJ1-1; D is unresolved. This CDR3 has 11 residues. Germline V CDR1 and CDR2: PRHDT, FYEKMQ (reference sequence). V shed 4 bases and J shed 7 bases, with 7 bases lying between them. The CDR3 reads CASSSSLEAFF. In DNA, the CDR3 is TGTGCCAGCAGCTCAAGTCTTGAAGCTTTCTTT.

The chain combines TRBV6-5 with TRBJ2-7; 8 nucleotides agree with TRBD1. The CDR3 has 15 amino acids. The J segment lost 3 bases and the V segment lost 2 bases, leaving 6 bases of the junction unmatched. CDR1 and CDR2 (germline): MNHEY, SVGAGI. In nucleotides, the CDR3 is TGTGCCAGCAGTTACCCGGGGACAGGCCTCTACGAGCAGTACTTC. Translating gives CASSYPGTGLYEQYF.

The chain has TRBV7-9 and TRBJ2-1, with D maybe TRBD2 (6 bases). Trimming stripped 4 bases from V and 10 bases from J, with 20 bases between. Germline V gene sequence: CDR1 SEHNR, CDR2 FQNEAQ (reference sequence). The CDR3 is made up of 15 amino acids. The CDR3 nucleotides are TGTGCCAGCAGCTCGATCCAGGAGGGCCAGGTAGAGCAGTTCTTC. Translation: CASSSIQEGQVEQFF.

This clone was observed once. The rearrangement joins TRBV30 to TRBJ2-1; D gene uncertain. This CDR3 spans 14 amino acids. Per the germline V gene, CDR1 is GTSNPN and CDR2 is SVGIG (reference sequence). V lost 3 bases and J 8 bases, leaving 17 bases between the germline ends. The CDR3 nucleotides read TGTGCCTGGAGCCATTCCCCCCGAAAATATGAGCAGTTCTTC. Translation gives CAWSHSPRKYEQFF.

This chain joins TRBV20-1 and TRBJ2-5; no clear D gene. Trimming removed 6 bases from V and 4 bases from J, with 6 bases in between. There are 10 residues in the CDR3. Germline CDR1 is DFQATT and CDR2 is SNEGSKA (reference sequence). DNA for the CDR3: TGCAGTGCCTGGGGAGAGACCCAGTACTTC. It is translated as CSAWGETQYF.

V is TRBV7-2 and J is TRBJ2-2; D not certain. Germline assignment: CDR1 SGHTA and CDR2 FQGNSA. The CDR3 is made up of 13 amino acids. With 7 bases removed from V and 7 bases from J, the gap between germline ends came to 13 bases. The CDR3 nucleotides read TGTGCCAGCACCCGGACGGGCAGCGGGGAGCTGTTTTTT. It codes for CASTRTGSGELFF.

This rearrangement joins TRBV4-3 to TRBJ2-1; D unclear. The CDR3 sequence is 13 residues long. Germline loops: CDR1 LGHNA, CDR2 YSLEER. Trimming removed 0 bases at V and 10 bases at J, with 10 bases between. This CDR3 is CASSQDVQWEQFF. The CDR3, as DNA: TGCGCCAGCAGCCAAGATGTTCAGTGGGAGCAGTTCTTC.

The rearrangement joins TRBV30 to TRBJ1-2, with 7 bases lining up with TRBD1. J gave up 5 bases and V 5 bases, and 11 bases lay outside the gene matches. The germline V gene has CDR1 GTSNPN and CDR2 SVGIG (reference sequence). This CDR3 comprises 14 residues. This CDR3 is CAWDRGPPGYGYTF. The CDR3 DNA is TGTGCCTGGGATAGGGGGCCCCCTGGGTATGGCTACACCTTC. Based on the CDR3 plus reference TRBV30 and TRBJ1-2, the full variable domain is SQTIHQWPATLVQPVGSPLSLECTVEGTSNPNLYWYRQAAGRGLQLLFYSVGIGQISSEVPQNLSASRPQDRQFILSSKKLLLSDSGFYLCAWDRGPPGYGYTFGSGTRLTVV.

J is TRBJ1-5 and V is TRBV4-2, with D unclear. Germline-derived CDR1 and CDR2 are LGHNA and YNFKEQ. The CDR3 has 13 residues. V gave up 2 bases and J gave up 2 bases, with 4 bases separating them. The CDR3: CASSQPGNQPQHF. The CDR3 bases are TGTGCCAGCAGCCAACCGGGCAATCAGCCCCAGCATTTT.

This chain links TRBV28 with TRBJ2-5; D may be TRBD2 (6 bases). Germline CDR1 is MDHEN and CDR2 is SYDVKM. Trimming removed 7 bases at V and 2 bases at J, with 14 bases between. The CDR3 runs to 14 residues. The CDR3 reads CASTPFGGQETQYF. The CDR3 nucleotides are TGTGCCAGCACCCCTTTCGGGGGACAAGAGACCCAGTACTTC.

The rearrangement uses TRBV30 and TRBJ2-1; possibly TRBD1 or TRBD2 for D (7 bases each). The CDR3 totals 15 residues. V lost 5 bases and J lost 0, with 14 bases in between. The germline V gene has CDR1 GTSNPN and CDR2 SVGIG (reference sequence). This CDR3 is CAWGQGGASYNEQFF. The CDR3 region has the DNA TGTGCCTGGGGCCAGGGGGGGGCCTCCTACAATGAGCAGTTCTTC. The full variable domain, completed using reference TRBV30 and TRBJ2-1, is SQTIHQWPATLVQPVGSPLSLECTVEGTSNPNLYWYRQAAGRGLQLLFYSVGIGQISSEVPQNLSASRPQDRQFILSSKKLLLSDSGFYLCAWGQGGASYNEQFFGPGTRLTVL.

This clone was found once. This sample includes further DNA sequences coding for the same CDR3. The chain couples TRBV7-9 to TRBJ2-7; 9 nucleotides align to TRBD1. The V segment lost 5 bases and the J segment 0 bases; nucleotides outside the gene matches: 14. This CDR3 is built from 18 residues. The V gene's germline CDR1 is SEHNR and CDR2 FQNEAQ (reference sequence). The CDR3 reads CASSPTPGQGQSSYEQYF. The CDR3 nucleotides are TGTGCCAGCAGCCCAACTCCGGGACAGGGCCAGAGCTCCTACGAGCAGTACTTC.

This clone occurred once. The V gene is TRBV29-1, the J gene TRBJ1-2; TRBD1 aligns across 8 bases. The CDR3 totals 13 residues. In germline, CDR1 is SQVTM, CDR2 ANQGSEA. The V and J ends lost 5 bases and 2 bases, in that order; junction bases with no gene match: 4. CDR3 in DNA: TGCAGCGTTAGACAGGGGCCCAACTATGGCTACACCTTC. Encoded protein: CSVRQGPNYGYTF.

This clone was recorded only once. The rearrangement joins TRBV28 to TRBJ2-3; 10 bases match TRBD1. The germline V gene encodes CDR1 MDHEN and CDR2 SYDVKM. The CDR3 consists of 16 residues. J gave up 5 bases and V 2 bases, and 7 bases lay outside the gene matches. CDR3 coding DNA: TGTGCCAGCAGTTTAGCCCGGACAGGGGGAATAGATACGCAGTATTTT. It is translated as CASSLARTGGIDTQYF.

This clone has a single count. The chain employs TRBV28 and TRBJ1-5; perhaps TRBD1 as D (5 bases). The CDR3 runs to 14 residues. CDR1 and CDR2 from the germline V gene are MDHEN and SYDVKM. Trimming took 8 bases from V and 4 from J, leaving 15 bases between them. The CDR3 DNA is TGTGCCAGCGGGGTTGCGGGGGTGAATCAGCCCCAGCATTTT. Its protein is CASGVAGVNQPQHF.

This clone showed up just once. DNA of the CDR3: TGTGCCAGCAGTTACTCGCGTTGGGAAGGTCAGCCCCAGCATTTT. Translated, it gives CASSYSRWEGQPQHF. This sequence joins TRBV6-5 and TRBJ1-5; D unresolved. The CDR3 covers 15 residues. Looked up from germline, CDR1 is MNHEY and CDR2 is SVGAGI. V was shortened by 0 bases and J by 6 bases, with 12 bases between the two germline ends.

The chain has TRBV5-4 and TRBJ2-2, with 8 positions matching TRBD1. The germline gives CDR1 SGHNT, CDR2 YYREEE (reference sequence). The V gene end was trimmed by 4 bases and the J gene end by 5 bases; junction bases not matched to a gene: 10. This CDR3 is 16 amino acids long. In DNA form, the CDR3 reads TGTGCCAGCAGCCCCCCCTGGGACAGGAGTACCGGGGAGCTGTTTTTT. Its protein product is CASSPPWDRSTGELFF.

CDR3 amino acids: CASSTDSYSEQFF. CDR3 DNA: TGTGCCAGCAGTACGGACAGCTATTCGGAGCAGTTCTTC. The chain joins TRBV11-3 to TRBJ2-1; weak D call: TRBD1 (6 bases). Germline CDR1 and CDR2: SGHNT and YENEEA. The CDR3 consists of 13 residues. V shed 6 bases and J shed 10 bases, with 16 bases lying between them.

The chain recombines TRBV15 with TRBJ1-5; possible D gene TRBD1, 5 bases. The CDR3 length is 14 residues. Germline V gene data show CDR1 as LNHNV and CDR2 as YYDKDF (reference sequence). The V end lost 3 bases, the J end lost 0 bases, and 6 bases lay between the germline ends. The CDR3 protein is CATSRGRSNQPQHF. In DNA form, the CDR3 reads TGTGCCACCAGCAGGGGACGTAGCAATCAGCCCCAGCATTTT.

The chain uses TRBV18 and TRBJ2-2; either TRBD1 or TRBD2 may supply D (7 bases each). V gave up 5 bases and J gave up 3 bases, with 19 bases separating them. CDR1 is KGHSH, CDR2 LQKENI, per germline. CDR3 size: 17 residues. CDR3 region: CASSSAGGGGDTGELFF. The CDR3 nucleotides read TGTGCCAGCTCATCCGCCGGGGGAGGGGGCGACACCGGGGAGCTGTTTTTT.

The chain uses TRBV7-8 and TRBJ1-2; D ambiguous. Trimming left V 1 base short and J 3 bases short, with 9 bases between. Germline CDR1 and CDR2: SGHVS and FQNEAQ. The CDR3 totals 14 residues. The CDR3 region is CASSLGGDHYGYTF. The DNA of the CDR3 is TGTGCCAGCAGCTTAGGAGGAGACCACTATGGCTACACCTTC.

The V and J genes are TRBV5-1 and TRBJ2-1; 7 bases are shared with TRBD2. Germline V gene data show CDR1 as SGHRS and CDR2 as YFSETQ. This CDR3 is 14 amino acids long. J was trimmed by 7 bases and V by 1 base; bases with no gene match: 5. The CDR3 loop reads CASSLSGAGNEQFF. The CDR3 nucleotides are TGCGCCAGCAGCTTGTCGGGAGCGGGGAATGAGCAGTTCTTC.

The V gene is TRBV28, the J gene TRBJ1-4, with 10 bases lining up with TRBD1. The germline CDR1 and CDR2 sequences are MDHEN and SYDVKM. The CDR3 is 15 residues long. V was clipped by 6 bases and J by 4 bases; unmatched bases: 5. The chain's CDR3 is CASRHRDRGNEKLFF. In DNA form, the CDR3 reads TGTGCCAGCAGGCATCGGGACAGGGGTAATGAAAAACTGTTTTTT.